This T cell receptor beta chain was recorded in a study of T cells after somatic rescue of genetic block. Sequencing was performed with immunoSEQ multiplex PCR; in TCRdb, only in-frame clones are kept and a portion is missing. The sample gives 13,000 to 15,000 clones, about 70% of which show up once; roughly 30% is in the top ten. This CDR3 is 15 amino acids long. The trim removed 5 bases at V and 8 bases at J, leaving 12 bases unmatched. From germline, CDR1 is MDHEN and CDR2 SYDVKM. This TCR came from a man younger than 30. Sequences were obtained from peripheral blood mononuclear cells (PBMCs). The rearrangement joins TRBV28 to TRBJ2-1; the match to TRBD2 covers 7 bases. CDR3: CASSQRDSVVDEQFF. The CDR3 DNA is TGTGCCAGCAGTCAGCGGGACTCGGTGGTGGATGAGCAGTTCTTC. The variable domain in full, with the rest retrieved from reference TRBV28 and TRBJ2-1, is DVKVTQSSRYLVKRTGEKVFLECVQDMDHENMFWYRQDPGLGLRLIYFSYDVKMKEKGDIPEGYSVSREKKERFSLILESASTNQTSMYLCASSQRDSVVDEQFFGPGTRLTVL.